Each of the 18 T cell receptor beta chains below was sequenced from the same sample in a study of CD8+ T cells in alopecia areata. The treatment: oral pan-JAK inhibitor, 5-10 mg twice daily. As the sequencing template, cDNA was produced by extracting RNA and reverse transcribing it. Some clones are missing from TCRdb's copy, which holds only in-frame ones; the method was immunoSEQ multiplex PCR. The profile shows 170,000 or so clones, around 58% of them singletons. The specimen comprised CD8+ T cells sorted from blood, sampled at week 24, from a patient treated with tofacitinib. Receptors were obtained from a human donor with alopecia areata.

This chain links TRBV13 with TRBJ2-7; 7 bases agree with TRBD1. Trimming removed 4 bases from V and 3 bases from J; junction bases left unmatched: 9. CDR3 length: 15 residues. CDR1 PRHDT and CDR2 FYEKMQ come from the germline V gene (reference sequence). The CDR3 sequence is CASSSPGTADYEQYF. DNA of the CDR3: TGTGCCAGCAGCTCCCCCGGGACAGCGGACTACGAGCAGTACTTC.

The chain links TRBV4-2 to TRBJ2-7; TRBD1 might be the D (5 bases). This CDR3 spans 15 amino acids. Germline V gene lookup returns CDR1 LGHNA and CDR2 YNFKEQ. V was pared by 4 bases and J by 0 bases, with 13 bases between. The CDR3, as DNA: TGTGCCAGCAGCCCAGACAGTTCTCCCTCCTACGAGCAGTACTTC. This sequence encodes CASSPDSSPSYEQYF.

The count of this clone is one. The chain joins TRBV27 to TRBJ2-6, with D unresolved. Deletions cut 4 bases from V and 2 bases from J, with 6 bases between. CDR3 length: 14 amino acids. CDR1 and CDR2 from the germline V gene are MNHEY and SMNVEV (reference sequence). The CDR3 reads CASSYGAGANVLTF. CDR3 nucleotides: TGTGCCAGCAGTTATGGGGCTGGGGCCAACGTCCTGACTTTC.

This clone was found once. The chain couples TRBV30 to TRBJ2-5, with 10 bases fitting TRBD1. Germline V gene sequence: CDR1 GTSNPN, CDR2 SVGIG (reference sequence). After removal of 3 bases from V and 3 bases from J, the junction contained 1 base not matched to a gene. The CDR3 has 13 residues. DNA for the CDR3: TGTGCCTGGAGGGACAGGGGGAAAGAGACCCAGTACTTC. This encodes CAWRDRGKETQYF.

The chain combines TRBV9 with TRBJ1-2; D is ambiguous. Between the trimmed V and J ends, which lost 0 bases and 3 bases, there was a span of 15 bases. The CDR3 runs to 16 residues. The germline V gene has CDR1 SGDLS and CDR2 YYNGEE. The CDR3 DNA reads as TGTGCCAGCAGCGTAGAAGGGCGGATGGGCGACTATGGCTACACCTTC. Residues: CASSVEGRMGDYGYTF.

The V and J genes are TRBV9 and TRBJ2-4, with TRBD2 as a possible D gene (5 bases). CDR3 length: 15 residues. From germline, CDR1 is SGDLS and CDR2 YYNGEE. The V gene lost 4 bases and the J gene lost 4 bases, with 15 bases spanning the gap. This CDR3 is CASSPGGVTKNIQYF. CDR3 coding DNA: TGTGCCAGCAGCCCCGGAGGTGTTACAAAAAACATTCAGTACTTC.

The chain recombines TRBV30 with TRBJ2-1; D not resolved. The germline V gene has CDR1 GTSNPN and CDR2 SVGIG (reference sequence). V lost 3 bases, J lost 5 bases, and 5 bases lay in between. CDR3 length equals 11 residues. The DNA of the CDR3 is TGTGCCTGGAGCCAAAACAATGAGCAGTTCTTC. It translates to CAWSQNNEQFF.

The chain is built from TRBV27 and TRBJ1-2, with 11 bases that match TRBD1. This CDR3 is built from 16 residues. Per the germline V gene, CDR1 is MNHEY and CDR2 is SMNVEV (reference sequence). Trimming at V came to 6 bases and at J to 3 bases, leaving 9 bases not matched to a gene. This chain's CDR3 is CASSPRDRGGYYGYTF. DNA for the CDR3: TGTGCCAGCAGCCCCCGGGACAGGGGGGGGTACTATGGCTACACCTTC.

The chain combines TRBV5-1 with TRBJ2-7; D is ambiguous. V was cut by 0 bases and J by 11 bases, with 12 bases left in between. The CDR3 has 12 amino acids. CDR1 and CDR2 (germline): SGHRS, YFSETQ. DNA of the CDR3: TGCGCCAGCAGCTTGGGTGACCTAGTGGAGTACTTC. Translating gives CASSLGDLVEYF.

This clone came up once. The chain has TRBV4-1 and TRBJ1-1; D remains ambiguous. In germline, CDR1 is MGHRA, CDR2 YSYEKL. Trimming took 4 bases from V and 7 from J, leaving 13 bases between them. The CDR3 totals 13 residues. The CDR3 loop is CASSPKALLEAFF. The CDR3 DNA is TGCGCCAGCAGCCCCAAGGCCCTTCTTGAAGCTTTCTTT.

This chain joins TRBV2 and TRBJ2-1, with 8 nucleotides matching TRBD1. Germline lookup yields CDR1 SNHLY and CDR2 FYNNEI. V lost 11 bases to trimming and J lost 2 bases; unmatched junction nucleotides: 5. The length of the CDR3 is 13 residues. CDR3 in DNA: TGTGCCGGACAGGGCGGTACCTACAATGAGCAGTTCTTC. It yields the protein CAGQGGTYNEQFF. Full variable domain (outside the CDR3, taken from reference TRBV2 and TRBJ2-1): EPEVTQTPSHQVTQMGQEVILRCVPISNHLYFYWYRQILGQKVEFLVSFYNNEISEKSEIFDDQFSVERPDGSNFTLKIRSTKLEDSAMYFCAGQGGTYNEQFFGPGTRLTVL.

This clone has more than one count but fewer than ten. The chain joins TRBV7-9 to TRBJ2-5; TRBD1 or TRBD2 may be the D gene (5 bases each). V lost 1 base and J 4 bases, leaving 13 bases between the germline ends. The CDR3 totals 15 residues. CDR1 is SEHNR and CDR2 is FQNEAQ in the germline V gene (reference sequence). The CDR3 loop reads CASSLGPGTRETQYF. In DNA, the CDR3 is TGTGCCAGCAGCTTAGGTCCCGGGACCCGAGAGACCCAGTACTTC.

In nucleotides, the CDR3 is TGTGCCAGCAGTATCGACAGGGTTCGGGGCTACACCTTC. Protein sequence: CASSIDRVRGYTF. This rearrangement joins TRBV27 to TRBJ1-2; 7 nucleotides line up with TRBD1. V lost 5 bases, J lost 8 bases, and 8 bases stayed unmatched. The CDR3 is made up of 13 amino acids. Per germline, CDR1 MNHEY and CDR2 SMNVEV (reference sequence).

The genes are TRBV5-6 and TRBJ2-7; D gene uncertain. This CDR3 spans 15 amino acids. The V end was cut by 0 bases, the J end by 3 bases, with 13 bases between. CDR1 SGHDT and CDR2 YYEEEE come from the germline V gene. The CDR3 sequence: CASSLGVGPNYEQYF. CDR3 nucleotide sequence: TGTGCCAGCAGCTTGGGGGTCGGACCCAACTACGAGCAGTACTTC.

In its sample, this clone is medium-sized (0.01 to 0.1%). The genes are TRBV7-6 and TRBJ2-7, with D tentatively TRBD1 (6 bases). In germline, CDR1 is SGHVS, CDR2 FNYEAQ. The CDR3 extends over 16 amino acids. Trimming left V 5 bases short and J 3 bases short, with 20 bases between. The CDR3 loop is CASSPLTRDTIYEQYF. The CDR3 coding sequence is TGTGCCAGCAGCCCGCTGACCCGGGACACCATCTACGAGCAGTACTTC.

The table lists this clone with a count of one. The V and J genes are TRBV7-9 and TRBJ2-1; TRBD2 matches 10 bases. Trimming took 4 bases from V and 6 from J; bases not matched to a gene: 12. Germline V CDR1 and CDR2: SEHNR, FQNEAQ (reference sequence). The CDR3 totals 17 residues. CDR3 sequence (DNA): TGTGCCAGCAGCTCCGCGGGACTAGCGTTGAGGTTCAATGAGCAGTTCTTC. It translates to CASSSAGLALRFNEQFF.

The V gene is TRBV27, the J gene TRBJ2-1; perhaps TRBD2 as D (7 bases). Germline CDR1 MNHEY, CDR2 SMNVEV (reference sequence). The CDR3 contains 14 residues. Trimming pared 2 bases from V and 9 bases from J, leaving 14 bases between. The CDR3 spells CASSLGGGSGEQFF. The CDR3 DNA follows: TGTGCCAGCAGTTTAGGGGGGGGCTCTGGTGAGCAGTTCTTC.

CDR3 coding DNA: TGTGCCTGTCGACGCGAGGACCAACATGGCTACACCTTC. Translating it yields CACRREDQHGYTF. This chain links TRBV7-9 with TRBJ1-2; unclear D gene. The CDR3 is 13 residues long. CDR1 is SEHNR, CDR2 FQNEAQ, per germline (reference sequence). Trimming took 11 bases from V and 6 from J, leaving 19 bases between them.